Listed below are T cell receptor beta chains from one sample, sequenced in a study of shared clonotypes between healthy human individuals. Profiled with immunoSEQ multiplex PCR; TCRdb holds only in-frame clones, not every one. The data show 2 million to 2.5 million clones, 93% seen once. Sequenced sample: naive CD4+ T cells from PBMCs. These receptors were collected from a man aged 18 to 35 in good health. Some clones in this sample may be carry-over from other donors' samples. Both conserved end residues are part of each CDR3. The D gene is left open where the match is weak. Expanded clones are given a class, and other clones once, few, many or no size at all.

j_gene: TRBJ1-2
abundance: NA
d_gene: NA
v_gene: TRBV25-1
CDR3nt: TGTGCCAGCCATGACAGTTGGGGCTACACCTTC
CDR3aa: CASHDSWGYTF

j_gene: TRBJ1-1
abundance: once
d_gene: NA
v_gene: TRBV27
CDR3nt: TGTGCCAGCAGTCCGGACGGGAGAACCACTGAAGCTTTCTTT
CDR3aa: CASSPDGRTTEAFF

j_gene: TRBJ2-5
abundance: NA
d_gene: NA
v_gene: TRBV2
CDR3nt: TGTGCCAGCAGTGGCATGGCGCAAGAGACCCAGTACTTC
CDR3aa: CASSGMAQETQYF

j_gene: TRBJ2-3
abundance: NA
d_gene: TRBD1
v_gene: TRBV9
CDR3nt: TGTGCCAGCAGCCCCACAGGGGTTGTCGAGACAGATACGCAGTATTTT
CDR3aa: CASSPTGVVETDTQYF

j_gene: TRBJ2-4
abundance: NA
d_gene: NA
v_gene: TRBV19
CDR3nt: TGTGCCAGTAGTATAGATCTGGGGGGAAACATTCAGTACTTC
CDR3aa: CASSIDLGGNIQYF

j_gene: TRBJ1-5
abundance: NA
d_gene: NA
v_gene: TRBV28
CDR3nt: TGTGCCACCCGGGCCGGAGGGAATCAGCCCCAGCATTTT
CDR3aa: CATRAGGNQPQHF

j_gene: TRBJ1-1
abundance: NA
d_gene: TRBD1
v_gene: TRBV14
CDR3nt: TGTGCCAGCAGCCAGGGACAGGCTCGACAAGCTTTCTTT
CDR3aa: CASSQGQARQAFF

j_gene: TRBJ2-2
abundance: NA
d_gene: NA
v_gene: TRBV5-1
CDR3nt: TGCGCCAGCAGCTTCGGGGCAGCGAACACCGGGGAGCTGTTTTTT
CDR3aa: CASSFGAANTGELFF

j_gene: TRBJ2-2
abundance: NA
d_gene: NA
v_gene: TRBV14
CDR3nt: TGTGCCAGCAGCCCCCGCGGCACCAACACCGGGGAGCTGTTTTTT
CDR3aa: CASSPRGTNTGELFF

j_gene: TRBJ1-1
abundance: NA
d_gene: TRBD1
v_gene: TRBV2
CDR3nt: TGTGCCAGCAGATTCACAGGGGACACTGAAGCTTTCTTT
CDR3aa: CASRFTGDTEAFF

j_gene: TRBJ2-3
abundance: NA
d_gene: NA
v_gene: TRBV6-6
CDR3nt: TGTGCCAGCAGTTACCCGCTCGGGAGTGGGACAGATACGCAGTATTTT
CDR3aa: CASSYPLGSGTDTQYF

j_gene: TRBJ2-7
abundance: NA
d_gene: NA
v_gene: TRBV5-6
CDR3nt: TGTGCCAGCAGCGGTGCGGGACTTCCACCCTACGAGCAGTACTTC
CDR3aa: CASSGAGLPPYEQYF

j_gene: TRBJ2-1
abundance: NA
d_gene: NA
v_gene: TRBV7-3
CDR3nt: TGTGCCAGCAGCTTATCCAGGGGCTCCTACAATGAGCAGTTCTTC
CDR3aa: CASSLSRGSYNEQFF

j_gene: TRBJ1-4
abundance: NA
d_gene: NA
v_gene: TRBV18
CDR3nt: TGTGCCAGCTCACCCGCAATTGAGGCCAATGAAAAACTGTTTTTT
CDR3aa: CASSPAIEANEKLFF

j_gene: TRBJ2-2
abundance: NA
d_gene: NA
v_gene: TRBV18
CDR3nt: TGTGCCAGCTCACCTGTTAGTAAAGTTGACACCGGGGAGCTGTTTTTT
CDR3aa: CASSPVSKVDTGELFF

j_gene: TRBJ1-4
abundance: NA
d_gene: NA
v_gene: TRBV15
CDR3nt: TGTGCCACCAGCAGAGATCCCCCCGGTGAAAAACTGTTTTTT
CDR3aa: CATSRDPPGEKLFF

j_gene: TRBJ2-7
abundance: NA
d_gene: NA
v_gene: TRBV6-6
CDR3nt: TGTGCCAGCAGGGCCGAGGACTATCACGAGCAGTACTTC
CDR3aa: CASRAEDYHEQYF

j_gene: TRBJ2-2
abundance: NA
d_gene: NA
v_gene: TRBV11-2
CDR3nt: TGTGCCAGCAGCTTAGGGGGGCGTGCCGTCACCGGGGAGCTGTTTTTT
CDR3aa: CASSLGGRAVTGELFF

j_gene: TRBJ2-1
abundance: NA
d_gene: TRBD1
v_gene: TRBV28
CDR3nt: TGTGCCAGCAGGACAGGGGGCTACTCCTACAATGAGCAGTTCTTC
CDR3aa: CASRTGGYSYNEQFF

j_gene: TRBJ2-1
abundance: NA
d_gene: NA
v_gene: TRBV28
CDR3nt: TGTGCCAGCAGTTTGTTGTACTTGAGGGAGCAGTTCTTC
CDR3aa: CASSLLYLREQFF

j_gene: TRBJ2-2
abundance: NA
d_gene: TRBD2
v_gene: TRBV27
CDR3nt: TGTGCCAGCAGATACCGGGCGGGAGAATCGGTAGTGAACACCGGGGAGCTGTTTTTT
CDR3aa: CASRYRAGESVVNTGELFF

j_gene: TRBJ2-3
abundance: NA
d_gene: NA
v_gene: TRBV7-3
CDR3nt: TGTGCCAGCAGCTTAAAGGTTGGAAGGACTAGCACAGATACGCAGTATTTT
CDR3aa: CASSLKVGRTSTDTQYF

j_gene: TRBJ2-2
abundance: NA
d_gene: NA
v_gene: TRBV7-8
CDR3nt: TGTGCCAGCAGCTCCCTAGCTCGAACCGGGGAGCTGTTTTTT
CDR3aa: CASSSLARTGELFF

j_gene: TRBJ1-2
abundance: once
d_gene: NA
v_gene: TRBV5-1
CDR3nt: TGCGCCAGCAGCTTGTTAGTCAACTATGGCTACACCTTC
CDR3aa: CASSLLVNYGYTF

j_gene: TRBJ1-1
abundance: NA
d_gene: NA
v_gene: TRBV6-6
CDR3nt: TGTGCCAGCAGCCCCAGGACTGTGATGAACACTGAAGCTTTCTTT
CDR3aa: CASSPRTVMNTEAFF

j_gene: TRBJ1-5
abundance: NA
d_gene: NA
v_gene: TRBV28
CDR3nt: TGTGCCAGCAGTTTAACACCGAGCAATCAGCCCCAGCATTTT
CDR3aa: CASSLTPSNQPQHF

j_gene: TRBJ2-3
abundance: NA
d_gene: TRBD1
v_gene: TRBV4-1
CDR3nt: TGCGCCAGTACCTCCAACAGGGGCAACACAGATACGCAGTATTTT
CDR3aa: CASTSNRGNTDTQYF

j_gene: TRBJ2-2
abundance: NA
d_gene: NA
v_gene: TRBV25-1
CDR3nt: TGTGCCACTACAAGGGACGGAGCGAACACCGGGGAGCTGTTTTTT
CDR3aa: CATTRDGANTGELFF

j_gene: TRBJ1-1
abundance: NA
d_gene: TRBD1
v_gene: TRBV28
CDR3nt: TGTGCCAGCAGTTTAGGGGACAGGGTTGGTACTGAAGCTTTCTTT
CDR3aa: CASSLGDRVGTEAFF

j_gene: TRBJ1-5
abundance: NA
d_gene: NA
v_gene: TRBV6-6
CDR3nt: TGTGCCAGCAGTTACGAGGACTATAGCAATCAGCCCCAGCATTTT
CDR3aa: CASSYEDYSNQPQHF

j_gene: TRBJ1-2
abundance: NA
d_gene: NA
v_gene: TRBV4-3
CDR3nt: TGCGCCAGCAGCCAAGCTGTTAACCCGGGATTCCCAGGTGACTATGGCTACACCTTC
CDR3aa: CASSQAVNPGFPGDYGYTF

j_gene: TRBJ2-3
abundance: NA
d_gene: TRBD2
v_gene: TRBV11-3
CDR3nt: TGTGCCAGCAGCCCTAGCGGGAGTATTACAGATACGCAGTATTTT
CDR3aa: CASSPSGSITDTQYF

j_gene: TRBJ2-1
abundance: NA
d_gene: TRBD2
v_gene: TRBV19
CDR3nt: TGTGCCAGTAGCGGGAGGTGGGTTAATGAGCAGTTCTTC
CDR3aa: CASSGRWVNEQFF

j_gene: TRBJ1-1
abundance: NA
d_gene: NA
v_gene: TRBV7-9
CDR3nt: TGTGCCAGCAGCCCTAGTCGGGCTGAAGCTTTCTTT
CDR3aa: CASSPSRAEAFF

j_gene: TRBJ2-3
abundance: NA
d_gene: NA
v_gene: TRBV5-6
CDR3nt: TGTGCCAGCAACCCCAGGGGAGATACGCAGTATTTT
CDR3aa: CASNPRGDTQYF

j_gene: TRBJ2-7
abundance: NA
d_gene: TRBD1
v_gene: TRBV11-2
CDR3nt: TGTGCCAGCAGCTTACAACAGGGGCTCTCCTACGAGCAGTACTTC
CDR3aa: CASSLQQGLSYEQYF

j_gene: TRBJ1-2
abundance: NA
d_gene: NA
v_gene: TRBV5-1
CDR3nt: TGCGCCAGCAGCCCCGGGCAGATTGCCTATGGCTACACCTTC
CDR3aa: CASSPGQIAYGYTF

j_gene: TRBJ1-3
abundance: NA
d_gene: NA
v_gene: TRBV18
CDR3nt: TGTGCCAGCTCACCTACAGACAGGTGGAACTCTGGAAACACCATATATTTT
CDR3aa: CASSPTDRWNSGNTIYF

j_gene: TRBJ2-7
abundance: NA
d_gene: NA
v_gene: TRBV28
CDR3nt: TGTGCCAGCAGTTCCGGACCCATCTACGAGCAGTACTTC
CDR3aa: CASSSGPIYEQYF

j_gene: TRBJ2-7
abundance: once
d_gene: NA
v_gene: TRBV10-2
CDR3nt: TGCGCCAGCAGTGAGTCGACGACTAGTCGAAACTACGAGCAGTACTTC
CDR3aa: CASSESTTSRNYEQYF